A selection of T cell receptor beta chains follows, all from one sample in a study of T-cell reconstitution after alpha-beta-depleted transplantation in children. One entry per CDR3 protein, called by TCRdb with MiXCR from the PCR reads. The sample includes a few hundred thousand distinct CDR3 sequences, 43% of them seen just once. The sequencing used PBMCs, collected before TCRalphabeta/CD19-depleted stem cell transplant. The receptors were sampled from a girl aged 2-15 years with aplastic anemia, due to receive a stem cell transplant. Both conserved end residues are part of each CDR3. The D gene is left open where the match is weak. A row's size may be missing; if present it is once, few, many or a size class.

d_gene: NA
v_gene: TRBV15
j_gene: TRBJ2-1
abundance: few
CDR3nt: TGTGCCACCAGCAGAGAGGGGCGGCCGTCCTACCGTGAGCAGTTCTTC
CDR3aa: CATSREGRPSYREQFF

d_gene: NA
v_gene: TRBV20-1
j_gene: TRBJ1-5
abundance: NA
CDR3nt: TGCAGTGCTAGACCCGGCAATCAGCCCCAGCATTTT
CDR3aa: CSARPGNQPQHF

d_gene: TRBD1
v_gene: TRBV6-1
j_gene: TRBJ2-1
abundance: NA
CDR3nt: TGTGCCAGCAGTGAAGGGGACAGCACATTCAATGAGCAGTTCTTC
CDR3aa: CASSEGDSTFNEQFF

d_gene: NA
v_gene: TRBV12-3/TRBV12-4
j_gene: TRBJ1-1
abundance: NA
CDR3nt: TGTGCCAGCAGTTTGGGGACAAGAGGTGAAGCTTTCTTT
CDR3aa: CASSLGTRGEAFF

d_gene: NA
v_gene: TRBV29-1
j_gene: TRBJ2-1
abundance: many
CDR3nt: TGCAGCGTTGGAACCCGGAGCTCCTACAATGAGCAGTTCTTC
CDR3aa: CSVGTRSSYNEQFF

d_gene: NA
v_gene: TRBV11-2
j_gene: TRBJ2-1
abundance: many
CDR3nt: TGTGCCAGCAGCTTTAGGGACAATGAGCAGTTCTTC
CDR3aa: CASSFRDNEQFF

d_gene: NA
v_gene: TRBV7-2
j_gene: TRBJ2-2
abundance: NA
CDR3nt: TGTGCCAGCAGCTTGGAGGGGGCATCGAACACCGGGGAGCTGTTTTTT
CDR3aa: CASSLEGASNTGELFF

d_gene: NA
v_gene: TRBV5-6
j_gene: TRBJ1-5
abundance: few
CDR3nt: TGTGCCAGCAGCTGGCGGGGTAACAATCAGCCCCAGCATTTT
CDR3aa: CASSWRGNNQPQHF

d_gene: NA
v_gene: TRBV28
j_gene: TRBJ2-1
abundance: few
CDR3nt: TGTGCCAGCAGTTTGTACAGGGGAGGCAATGAGCAGTTCTTC
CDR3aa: CASSLYRGGNEQFF

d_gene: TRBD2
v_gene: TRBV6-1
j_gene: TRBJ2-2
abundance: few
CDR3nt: TGTGCCAGCAGTGTACAAGGCCTAGCGGGAGGCGGCGGGGAGCTGTTTTTT
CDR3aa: CASSVQGLAGGGGELFF

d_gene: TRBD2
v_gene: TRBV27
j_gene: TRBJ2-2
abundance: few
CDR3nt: TGTGCCAGCAGTCTAAGTGGGACTAGCGGCTACACCGGGGAGCTGTTTTTT
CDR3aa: CASSLSGTSGYTGELFF

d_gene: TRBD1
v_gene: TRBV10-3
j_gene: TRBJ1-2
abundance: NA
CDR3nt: TGTGCCATCAGTGAGCCTCCGGGACAGGGGAATTATGGCTACACCTTC
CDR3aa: CAISEPPGQGNYGYTF

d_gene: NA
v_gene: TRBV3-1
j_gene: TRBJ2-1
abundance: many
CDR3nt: TGTGCCAGCAGCCCCAGTCGTTATGAGCAGTTCTTC
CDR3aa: CASSPSRYEQFF

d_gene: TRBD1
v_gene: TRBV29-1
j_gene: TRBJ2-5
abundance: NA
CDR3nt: TGCAGTTGGGGGACAGGGGGCAGAGAGACCCAGTACTTC
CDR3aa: CSWGTGGRETQYF

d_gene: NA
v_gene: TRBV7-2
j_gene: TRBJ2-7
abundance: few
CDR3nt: TGTGCCAGCAGCTTGGATAGGGACTCCACCTACGAGCAGTACTTC
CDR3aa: CASSLDRDSTYEQYF

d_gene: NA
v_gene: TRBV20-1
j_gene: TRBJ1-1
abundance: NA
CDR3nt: TGCAGTGCCGTTCCCGACGCCTCCATTGAAGCTTTCTTT
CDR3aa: CSAVPDASIEAFF

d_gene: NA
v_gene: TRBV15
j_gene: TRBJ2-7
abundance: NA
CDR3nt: TGTGCCACCAGCCGGGAGGGGGACAGGTACTACGAGCAGTACTTC
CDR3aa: CATSREGDRYYEQYF

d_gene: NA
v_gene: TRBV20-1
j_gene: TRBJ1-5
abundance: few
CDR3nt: TGCAGTGCTAGACGCGGGGGGGTTAAGCCCCAGCATTTT
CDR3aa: CSARRGGVKPQHF

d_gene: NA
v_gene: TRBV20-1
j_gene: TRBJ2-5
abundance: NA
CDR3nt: TGCAGTGCTGTACAAGAGACCCAGTACTTC
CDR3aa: CSAVQETQYF

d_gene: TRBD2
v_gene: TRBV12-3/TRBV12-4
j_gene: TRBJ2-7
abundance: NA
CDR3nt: TGTGCCAGCAGCTTAGAGGGGACTAGCGGCTACGAGCAGTACTTC
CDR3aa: CASSLEGTSGYEQYF

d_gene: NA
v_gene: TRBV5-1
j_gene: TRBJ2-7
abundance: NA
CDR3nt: TGCGCCAGCAGCTTGGCCGTGGGGGATGTTAGCGAGCAGTACTTC
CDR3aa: CASSLAVGDVSEQYF